These T cell receptor beta chains were read from a single sample in a study of breast tumors, draining lymph nodes, adjacent tissues. One entry per CDR3 protein, called by TCRdb with MiXCR from the multiplex PCR reads. The data contain about 140,000 distinct CDR3 sequences, 30% to 35% of them singletons. Sequencing was performed on axillary lymph node tissue. These receptor sequences come from a female donor with breast cancer. Some clones in this sample may be carry-over from other donors' samples. The CDR3 runs from the conserved cysteine through the conserved F or W. Fields, in order: V gene, J gene, D gene, clone size, CDR3 protein, CDR3 DNA. The D gene is left open where the match is weak. Clone size appears in some rows only: once, few, many, or a class for an expanded clone.

TRBV6-2/TRBV6-3,TRBJ2-2,-,many,CASRDSQGFGELFF,TGTGCCAGCAGAGACTCACAGGGCTTCGGGGAGCTGTTTTTT
TRBV6-6,TRBJ2-5,-,many,CASSYERAQETQYF,TGTGCCAGCAGTTACGAGAGGGCCCAAGAGACCCAGTACTTC
TRBV7-9,TRBJ2-6,-,-,CASSLATTGGDTGANVLTF,TGTGCCAGCAGCCTAGCCACAACAGGGGGGGATACGGGGGCCAACGTCCTGACTTTC
TRBV12-3/TRBV12-4,TRBJ1-2,TRBD1,many,CASSRTGGGYTF,TGTGCCAGCAGTAGGACAGGCGGGGGCTACACCTTC
TRBV7-2,TRBJ2-1,TRBD2,-,CASSLEWLAGYNEQFF,TGTGCCAGCAGCTTAGAGTGGCTAGCGGGGTACAATGAGCAGTTCTTC
TRBV6-2/TRBV6-3,TRBJ1-4,TRBD1,-,CATRQGAGNEKLFF,TGTGCCACGCGACAGGGGGCTGGTAATGAAAAACTGTTTTTT
TRBV29-1,TRBJ1-4,-,-,CSFWSGEKLFF,TGCAGCTTTTGGTCGGGGGAAAAACTGTTTTTT
TRBV4-1,TRBJ2-5,-,many,CASSQEGSSGARQTQYF,TGCGCCAGCAGCCAAGAGGGTTCCTCTGGGGCCAGGCAGACCCAGTACTTC
TRBV20-1,TRBJ2-1,-,-,CSAGRQNNEPFF,TGCAGTGCGGGGCGACAGAACAATGAGCCGTTCTTC
TRBV6-6,TRBJ2-1,TRBD1,many,CASSYWTGANNEQFF,TGTGCCAGCAGTTATTGGACAGGGGCCAACAATGAGCAGTTCTTC
TRBV11-2,TRBJ2-3,-,many,CASSSPQGRGDTQYF,TGTGCCAGCAGCTCACCACAGGGCCGTGGGGATACGCAGTATTTT
TRBV7-6,TRBJ1-6,-,many,CASSHSGGALRSPLHF,TGTGCCAGCAGCCATAGTGGGGGGGCCCTTCGTTCACCCCTCCACTTT
TRBV18,TRBJ1-4,TRBD1,many,CASSQEKTGVYREKLFF,TGTGCCAGCTCGCAAGAAAAGACAGGGGTGTACCGGGAAAAACTGTTTTTT
TRBV11-2,TRBJ2-5,-,-,CASSLGSPETETQYF,TGTGCCAGCAGCTTGGGGAGTCCGGAGACAGAGACCCAGTACTTC
TRBV10-3,TRBJ1-3,-,-,CAARVSLGNTIYF,TGTGCCGCCAGGGTTTCACTTGGAAACACCATATATTTT
TRBV6-1,TRBJ2-1,-,many,CASSEGQGRNNEQFF,TGTGCCAGCAGTGAAGGCCAGGGGAGGAACAATGAGCAGTTCTTC
TRBV13,TRBJ2-3,-,-,CASSLRRGRGTDTQYF,TGTGCCAGCAGCTTACGCCGCGGCAGAGGCACAGATACGCAGTATTTT
TRBV5-1,TRBJ2-5,-,-,CASSARPGAHETQYF,TGCGCCAGCAGCGCGAGGCCCGGGGCCCACGAGACCCAGTACTTC
TRBV5-1,TRBJ1-2,-,-,CASSLEGRVNYGYTF,TGCGCCAGCAGCTTGGAGGGAAGAGTTAACTATGGCTACACCTTC
TRBV3-1,TRBJ1-1,-,-,CASSQDQVTGAFF,TGTGCCAGCAGCCAAGATCAGGTTACGGGGGCTTTCTTT
TRBV7-6,TRBJ1-1,-,many,CASSSTTGLNTEAFF,TGTGCCAGCAGCTCTACGACAGGACTGAACACTGAAGCTTTCTTT
TRBV12-3/TRBV12-4,TRBJ2-5,TRBD2,-,CASSFRRGGEHRGETQYF,TGTGCCAGCAGTTTTCGACGCGGGGGGGAACACCGGGGAGAGACCCAGTACTTC
TRBV7-6,TRBJ1-3,TRBD1,-,CASSQVGTDDTIYF,TGTGCCAGCAGCCAAGTCGGGACAGACGACACCATATATTTT
TRBV24-1,TRBJ1-2,-,many,CATSDEPNYGYTF,TGTGCCACCAGTGACGAACCTAACTATGGCTACACCTTC
TRBV27,TRBJ2-7,TRBD1,-,CASTDRDRSSYEQYF,TGTGCCAGCACCGACAGGGACAGGAGCTCCTACGAGCAGTACTTC
TRBV7-9,TRBJ1-4,-,many,CASSLTGLREKLFF,TGTGCCAGCAGCTTAACGGGACTGAGGGAAAAACTGTTTTTT
TRBV5-1,TRBJ1-4,TRBD1,-,CASSFPTGGEKLFF,TGCGCCAGCAGCTTCCCGACAGGGGGGGAAAAACTGTTTTTT
TRBV28,TRBJ2-7,-,many,CASSLAGMRTYEQYF,TGTGCCAGCAGTTTGGCGGGGATGAGGACCTACGAGCAGTACTTC
TRBV5-1,TRBJ1-6,-,many,CASSPEGTSPLHF,TGCGCCAGCAGCCCAGAGGGGACTTCACCCCTCCACTTT
TRBV28,TRBJ1-1,-,-,CACQTTSEAFF,TGTGCCTGTCAAACTACGTCGGAAGCTTTCTTT
TRBV2,TRBJ1-3,-,-,CASKPPGQFFPGNTIYF,TGTGCCAGCAAGCCTCCGGGGCAGTTTTTCCCTGGAAACACCATATACTTT
TRBV5-1,TRBJ1-2,-,many,CASSERGGGYGYTF,TGCGCCAGCAGCGAAAGAGGAGGTGGTTATGGCTACACCTTC
TRBV7-8,TRBJ2-5,-,-,CASSSHGRLHLRFGETQYF,-
TRBV5-1,TRBJ2-7,-,many,CASSSSVSTPYEQYF,TGCGCCAGCAGCTCCTCGGTATCGACCCCCTACGAGCAGTACTTC
TRBV5-1,TRBJ1-2,TRBD1,-,CASSPGGQGYGYTF,TGCGCCAGCAGCCCAGGAGGACAGGGGTATGGCTACACCTTC
TRBV11-2,TRBJ2-3,-,-,CASSLRTQRNTDTQYF,TGTGCCAGCAGCTTAAGGACCCAGAGGAACACAGATACGCAGTATTTT
TRBV2,TRBJ1-2,-,many,CASREDRQVGGYTF,TGTGCCAGCAGGGAGGACAGACAAGTTGGTGGCTACACCTTC
TRBV19,TRBJ2-5,TRBD1,many,CASSLDRGLVETQYF,TGTGCCAGTAGTCTAGACAGGGGGCTGGTGGAGACCCAGTACTTC
TRBV7-8,TRBJ2-1,-,many,CASTPREGRSSYSEQFF,TGTGCCAGCACCCCTAGGGAAGGCAGAAGCTCCTACAGTGAGCAGTTCTTC
TRBV12-3/TRBV12-4,TRBJ2-5,-,many,CASSFGGGARETQYF,TGTGCCAGCAGTTTTGGTGGGGGGGCCCGTGAGACCCAGTACTTC
TRBV12-3/TRBV12-4,TRBJ1-3,-,-,CPSSWKAGNTIYF,TGTCCCAGCAGTTGGAAGGCGGGGAACACCATATACTTT
TRBV5-1,TRBJ1-2,-,many,CASSSPGTHGYTF,TGCGCCAGCAGCTCTCCGGGGACCCATGGCTACACCTTC
TRBV5-1,TRBJ2-3,-,many,CASSPGTSTDTQYF,TGCGCCAGCAGCCCCGGGACCAGCACAGATACGCAGTATTTT
TRBV7-3,TRBJ1-6,-,many,CASSKGRDSPLHF,TGTGCCAGCAGTAAGGGGCGAGATTCACCCCTCCACTTT
TRBV29-1,TRBJ1-2,TRBD1,-,CGVETGVGYGYAF,TGCGGCGTCGAGACAGGGGTTGGGTATGGCTACGCCTTC